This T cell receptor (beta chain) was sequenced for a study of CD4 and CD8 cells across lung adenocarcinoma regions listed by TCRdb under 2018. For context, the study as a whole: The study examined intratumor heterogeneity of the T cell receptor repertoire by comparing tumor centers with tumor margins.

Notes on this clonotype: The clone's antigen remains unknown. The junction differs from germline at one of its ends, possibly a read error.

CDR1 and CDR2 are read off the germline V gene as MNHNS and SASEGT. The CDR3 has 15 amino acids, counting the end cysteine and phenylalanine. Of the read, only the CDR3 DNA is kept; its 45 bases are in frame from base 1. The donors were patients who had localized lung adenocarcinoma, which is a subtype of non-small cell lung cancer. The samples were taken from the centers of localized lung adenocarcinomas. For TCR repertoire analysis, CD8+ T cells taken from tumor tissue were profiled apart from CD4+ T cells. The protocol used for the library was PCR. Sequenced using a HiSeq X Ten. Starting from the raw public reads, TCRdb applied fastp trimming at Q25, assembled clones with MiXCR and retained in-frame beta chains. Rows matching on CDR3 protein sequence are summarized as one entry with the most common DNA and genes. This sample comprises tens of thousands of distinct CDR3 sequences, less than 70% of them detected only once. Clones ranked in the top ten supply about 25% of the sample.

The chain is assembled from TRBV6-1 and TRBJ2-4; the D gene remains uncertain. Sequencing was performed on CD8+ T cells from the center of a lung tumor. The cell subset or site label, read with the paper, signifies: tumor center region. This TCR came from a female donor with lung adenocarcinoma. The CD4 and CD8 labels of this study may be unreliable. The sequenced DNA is TGTGCCGCCAGGCGCGGTGGCGGAGACAAAAACATCCAGTACTTC. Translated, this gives CAARRGGGDKNIQYF.